The 30 T cell receptor delta chains in this list originate from one sample, sequenced in a study of gamma delta lymphoproliferative disorders and STAT genes. TCRdb fed the multiplex PCR reads to CATT. The data hold roughly 3,000 delta-chain clones, with approximately 1.2% observed a single time. PBMCs from patients and controls supplied the genomic DNA for sequencing. The sample comprised blood. These receptors all come from a human donor in good health.

This clone was recorded a few times. The translation of this DNA and the TCRdb protein of a much larger clone differ at residue 5, probably owing to a read error; the protein shown here is translated from the DNA. This chain connects TRDV2 to TRDJ1; TRDD3 agrees at 9 bases. J gave up 2 bases and V 3 bases, and 6 bases lay outside the gene matches. Germline lookup yields CDR1 GEAIGNYY and CDR2 EKD. This CDR3 spans 15 amino acids. For the CDR3, the DNA is TGTGCCTGTGACGGCCTGGGGGATTTTACCGATAAACTCATCTTT. Amino acids: CACDGLGDFTDKLIF.

This clone showed up just a few times. The chain links TRDV2 to TRDJ1; 13 bases map to TRDD3. There are 18 residues in the CDR3. V shed 3 bases and J 0 bases; nucleotides not matched to a gene: 9. In germline, CDR1 is GEAIGNYY, CDR2 EKD. CDR3: CACDPVLGDTRDTDKLIF. The DNA for the CDR3 is TGTGCCTGTGACCCTGTACTGGGGGATACGAGAGACACCGATAAACTCATCTTT.

Regarding this clone: This sequence is one base from a far larger clone and is likely a read error. The sample holds other DNA sequences that translate to the same CDR3. V and J are TRDV2 and TRDJ1; 7 bases map to TRDD3. CDR3 length: 17 amino acids. Germline CDR1 reads GEAIGNYY; CDR2 reads EKD. The CDR3 region is CACDPVTGAPYTDKLIF. CDR3 nucleotides: TGCGCCTGTGATCCCGTAACTGGGGCCCCGTACACCGATAAACTCATCTTT.

This clone came up a few times. For this DNA, TCRdb reports the protein of a much larger clone, which diverges at residue 10, most likely from a read error; the protein presented here is translated directly from the DNA. CDR3 DNA: TGTGCCTGTGACCCCGCGGGGGGAAGGCCCTGGGACACCCGACAGATGTTTTTC. Its protein product is CACDPAGGRPWDTRQMFF. The J gene is TRDJ3, the V gene TRDV2; possible D gene TRDD3, 6 bases. CDR3 length: 18 residues. Germline V gene data show CDR1 as GEAIGNYY and CDR2 as EKD. V shed 3 bases and J shed 2 bases, with 16 bases lying between them.

In the case of this clone: The TCRdb protein comes from a much larger clone and disagrees with this DNA's translation at residue 16, likely due to a read error; the protein given here is derived from the DNA. The chain combines TRDV2 with TRDJ3; 7 bases agree with TRDD3. Germline CDR1 GEAIGNYY, CDR2 EKD. There are 20 residues in the CDR3. Here the CDR3 reads CACDTAGGDTSSWDTQQMFF. The CDR3 region has the DNA TGTGCCTGTGACACCGCTGGGGGGGACACCAGCTCCTGGGACACCCAACAGATGTTTTTC.

The J segment is TRDJ1; no V gene was assigned; the table's D call TRDD3 went unverified against the DNA. The CDR3 length is 18 residues. Here the CDR3 reads CASLRYWGCPAYTDKLIF. The CDR3 bases are TGTGCCTCCCTCCGGTACTGGGGATGTCCCGCGTACACCGATAAACTCATCTTT.

V is TRDV2 and J is TRDJ1; 13 bases map to TRDD3. The CDR3 length is 19 residues. The germline CDR1 and CDR2 sequences are GEAIGNYY and EKD. The V and J ends lost 3 bases and 4 bases, in that order; junction bases with no gene match: 16. CDR3 coding DNA: TGTGCCTGTGACGAAGTCTCCGTACTGGGGGATACGCGCCGCGATAAACTCATCTTT. Translated, it gives CACDEVSVLGDTRRDKLIF.

This clone was picked up a small number of times. No V segment was called; the J segment is TRDJ1. The CDR3 has 9 residues. The CDR3 reads CASKTKLIF. CDR3 DNA sequence: TGTGCTTCAAAGACCAAACTCATCTTT.

This clone was recorded a few times. The protein in TCRdb stems from a much larger clone and differs at residue 12 from this DNA's translation, likely a read error; here the protein is translated from the DNA. This chain joins TRDV2 and TRDJ1; 10 bases align to TRDD3. The junction had 15 bases not matched to a gene; V was cut back by 0 bases and J by 3 bases. This CDR3 is 19 amino acids long. Looked up from germline, CDR1 is GEAIGNYY and CDR2 is EKD. The CDR3 DNA reads as TGTGCCTGTGACACCGTTCCGGGGCTGGGGGATAGCGTCGCCGATAAACTCATCTTT. Amino acids: CACDTVPGLGDSVADKLIF.

This clone was seen a few times. This DNA's translation and the protein TCRdb lists, from a much larger clone, do not match at residue 7, likely due to a read error; the protein shown is translated from the DNA. The V call is TRDV2, the J call TRDJ1; 13 nucleotides agree with TRDD3. The CDR3 is made up of 19 amino acids. V shed 1 base and J 5 bases; nucleotides not matched to a gene: 15. Germline loops: CDR1 GEAIGNYY, CDR2 EKD. As DNA, the CDR3 is TGTGCCTGTGACACTCTAAGTACTGGGGGATACGCTATTAATGATAAACTCATCTTT. This encodes CACDTLSTGGYAINDKLIF.

In its sample, this clone was seen a few times. A far larger clone is off by one base, so a read error is likely. Other DNA sequences in the same sample also yield this CDR3. The chain couples TRDV2 to TRDJ1; D remains unclear. This CDR3 has 15 residues. Trimming pared 0 bases from V and 0 bases from J, leaving 10 bases between. The germline CDR1 and CDR2 sequences are GEAIGNYY and EKD. CDR3 in DNA: TGTGCCTGTGACACCATTGGGAGGTACACCGATAAACTCATCTTT. Translating gives CACDTIGRYTDKLIF.

On this clone itself: The mismatch at residue 11 between this DNA's translation and the TCRdb protein of a much larger clone likely reflects a read error; the protein shown is translated from the DNA. The genes are TRDV2 and TRDJ3; 10 bases fit TRDD3. Germline CDR1 GEAIGNYY, CDR2 EKD. The CDR3 runs to 17 residues. CDR3 in DNA: TGTGCCTGTGACAATACTGGGGGATCCTGGGTCACCCGACAGATGTTTTTC. This sequence encodes CACDNTGGSWVTRQMFF.

This clone has just a few counts. A far more abundant clone sits one base away, making this likely a read error. This same CDR3 is encoded by further DNA sequences in the sample. The V and J genes are TRDV2 and TRDJ1; the match to TRDD3 covers 9 bases. CDR1 is GEAIGNYY and CDR2 is EKD in the germline V gene. This CDR3 is 17 amino acids long. The CDR3 region is CACDALLGDPGTDKLIF. CDR3 DNA sequence: TGTGCCTGTGACGCCTTACTGGGGGACCCAGGCACCGATAAACTCATCTTC.

A word on this clone: The TCRdb record carries a much larger clone's protein, which differs from this DNA's translation at residue 16; a read error is the likely cause, and the protein listed here is the DNA translation. J is TRDJ1 and V is TRDV1; TRDD3 matches at 8 bases. The CDR3 runs to 18 residues. Germline V gene sequence: CDR1 TSWWSYY, CDR2 QGS. CDR3 sequence: CALHIPNPTGGYTDKPIF. The CDR3 DNA reads TGTGCTCTTCATATTCCTAACCCTACTGGGGGGTACACCGATAAACCCATCTTT.

A note on this clone: The amino acid sequence in TCRdb belongs to a much larger clone and departs from this DNA's translation at residue 11, likely a sequencing read error; the sequence shown is translated from the DNA. This chain connects TRDV2 to TRDJ3; D is perhaps TRDD3 (6 bases). CDR1 is GEAIGNYY, CDR2 EKD, per germline. The CDR3 covers 18 residues. The CDR3 sequence: CACDTLGGSSRDTRQMFF. CDR3 nucleotides: TGTGCCTGTGACACCCTTGGGGGCAGCTCCCGGGACACCCGACAGATGTTTTTC.

With regard to this clone: A far larger clone is just one base off, so this is likely a read error. The sample holds other DNA sequences that translate to the same CDR3. The chain uses TRDV3 and TRDJ2; 8 bases map to TRDD3. CDR1 and CDR2 (germline): TVYSNPD, GDNSRS (reference sequence). This CDR3 has 20 amino acids. This CDR3 is CAFTTVEDPFGIRTTAQLFF. CDR3 nucleotides: TGTGCCTTTACTACGGTTGAGGATCCTTTCGGGATACGTACGACAGCGCAACTCTTCTTT.

Remarks on this clone: This is likely an artifact of a read error, given a far larger clone one base away. Other DNA sequences within the sample encode an identical CDR3. The genes are TRDV2 and TRDJ1; a weak D match, TRDD3 (5 bases). The length of the CDR3 is 17 residues. CDR1 is GEAIGNYY, CDR2 EKD, per germline. V shed 3 bases and J shed 0 bases, with 19 bases lying between them. Here the CDR3 reads CACDGMTLLGNTDKLIF. The CDR3 DNA reads TGTGCCTGTGACGGTATGACACTGCTGGGTAACACCGATAAACTCATCTTT.

Comment on this clone: A read error likely explains why the TCRdb protein, taken from a much larger clone, differs from this DNA's translation at residue 15; the protein shown is translated from the DNA. V is TRDV2 and J is TRDJ3, with 11 bases matching TRDD3. The CDR3 sequence is 19 residues long. CDR1 and CDR2 from the germline V gene are GEAIGNYY and EKD. The CDR3 DNA sequence: TGTGCCTGTGACAAACTGGGGGATAGAACCCCCTGGGACACCCAACAGATGTTTTTC. Translation: CACDKLGDRTPWDTQQMFF.

Remarks on this clone: A far more abundant clone sits one base away, making this likely a read error. This same CDR3 is encoded by further DNA sequences in the sample. Here the CDR3 reads CACDANWGILGSWDTRQMFF. The CDR3, as DNA: TGTGCCTGCGATGCCAACTGGGGGATACTGGGCTCCTGGGACACCCGACAGATGTTTTTC. J is TRDJ3 and V is TRDV2, with 12 bases matching TRDD3. After removal of 7 bases from V and 0 bases from J, the junction contained 12 bases not matched to a gene. CDR3 size: 20 residues. Germline CDR1 GEAIGNYY, CDR2 EKD.

Regarding this clone: The TCRdb protein comes from a much larger clone and disagrees with this DNA's translation at residue 15, likely due to a read error; the protein given here is derived from the DNA. The rearrangement uses TRDV2 and TRDJ1; 9 bases align to TRDD3. The CDR3 runs 17 residues. Germline values: CDR1 GEAIGNYY, CDR2 EKD. CDR3 nucleotides: TGTGCCTGTGACAGACTGGGGGAGGCCCGGTACACCGATAAACCCATCTTT. It translates to CACDRLGEARYTDKPIF.

Points on this clone: The protein TCRdb lists belongs to a much larger clone and differs from this DNA's translation at residue 10, which points to a read error; the protein shown is made from the DNA. Without a V gene call, the J gene is given as TRDJ1; TRDD3 reflects the table's D call only, with no check against the DNA. The CDR3 runs 14 residues. The CDR3 DNA follows: TGTGCCTCCGGGGGTACTACGTACACCAATAAACTCATCTTT. This codes for CASGGTTYTNKLIF.

This clone was detected a few times. This DNA translates differently at residue 3 from the TCRdb protein, which is that of a much larger clone; a read error is likely, and the protein shown is the DNA's own translation. This sequence joins TRDV1 and TRDJ1; 9 nucleotides match TRDD3. CDR1 and CDR2 from the germline V gene are TSWWSYY and QGS. The CDR3 consists of 21 residues. The CDR3 nucleotides read TGTGCTCCTGGGGAATTTCCTACACACTATTACTGGGGGAAATACACCGATAAACTCATCTTT. Translated: CAPGEFPTHYYWGKYTDKLIF.

As to this clone: The translation of this DNA and the TCRdb protein of a much larger clone differ at residue 11, probably owing to a read error; the protein shown here is translated from the DNA. The CDR3 DNA sequence: TGTGCCTGTGACACCCTTACTTTTAGAATCAGCACCGATAAACTCATCTTT. Its translation: CACDTLTFRISTDKLIF. The J gene is TRDJ1, the V gene TRDV2; D is undetermined. V dropped 0 bases and J dropped 1 base, with 17 bases sitting between them. CDR1 is GEAIGNYY and CDR2 is EKD in the germline V gene. The CDR3 is 17 amino acids.

This clone was recorded a few times. Only one base separates this from a far larger clonotype, so it likely reflects a read error. The same CDR3 can be traced to other DNA sequences in this sample. This chain uses TRDV2 with TRDJ1, with D unclear. From germline, CDR1 is GEAIGNYY and CDR2 EKD. This CDR3 is 15 amino acids long. CDR3 nucleotide sequence: TGTGCCTGCGACAGCCTGGTCTTAAGGGCCGATAAACTCATCTTT. Translation: CACDSLVLRADKLIF.

Worth noting for this clone: One base separates it from a far larger clone, so it is likely a read error. The sample has other DNA sequences that encode this CDR3 too. V gene TRDV2 combines with J gene TRDJ1; 8 bases are shared with TRDD3. CDR1 is GEAIGNYY, CDR2 EKD, per germline. CDR3 length: 16 residues. The CDR3 DNA reads TGTGCCTGTGACCCACTGGGGGTTCCGTACACCGATAAACTCATTTTT. Encoded protein: CACDPLGVPYTDKLIF.

In its sample, this clone was seen a few times. Only one base separates this from a far larger clonotype, so it likely reflects a read error. This sample also contains other DNA sequences that code for the same CDR3. The rearrangement links TRDV2 to TRDJ1, with 12 bases identical to TRDD3. The trim removed 0 bases at V and 0 bases at J, leaving 13 bases unmatched. The CDR3 spans 20 residues. In germline, CDR1 is GEAIGNYY, CDR2 EKD. CDR3: CACDTVLTGGYKRDTDKLIF. The CDR3 coding sequence is TGTGCCTGTGACACCGTCCTCACTGGGGGATACAAAAGGGACACCGATAAACTCATCTTT.

On this clone: With a far larger clone one base away, a read error is the likely cause. At the DNA level, this CDR3 is encoded by other sequences in the same sample as well. This chain uses TRDV2 with TRDJ3; 9 bases fit TRDD3. With 4 bases clipped from V and 6 bases from J, the junction kept 15 bases outside the gene matches. The germline V gene has CDR1 GEAIGNYY and CDR2 EKD. The CDR3 totals 19 residues. The CDR3 DNA reads TGTGCCTGTGATACCGTTACTGGGGGACCGAACCCGGACACCCGACAGATGTTTTTC. Its protein product is CACDTVTGGPNPDTRQMFF.

The sample holds a few counts of this clone. The protein that TCRdb holds for this DNA derives from a much larger clone and differs from the translated DNA at residue 8, which likely indicates a read error; the protein shown here is translated from the DNA. V gene TRDV2 combines with J gene TRDJ1; the match to TRDD3 covers 9 bases. Germline CDR1 and CDR2: GEAIGNYY and EKD. This CDR3 comprises 17 residues. The ends lost 3 bases at V and 0 bases at J; junction bases unmatched: 10. This CDR3 reads CACDPLGENSYTDKLIF. The DNA for the CDR3 is TGTGCCTGTGACCCACTGGGGGAAAATTCGTACACCGATAAACTCATCTTT.

In its sample, this clone was seen a few times. This likely reflects a read error, since a far larger clone is one base away. The same CDR3 arises from other DNA sequences in this sample as well. The V call is TRDV2, the J call TRDJ3, with 9 bases aligning to TRDD3. After removal of 4 bases from V and 0 bases from J, the junction contained 12 bases not matched to a gene. Germline V gives CDR1 GEAIGNYY, CDR2 EKD. This CDR3 region has 20 residues. CDR3 amino acids: CACDPVLGEAYSWDTRQMFF. The CDR3 nucleotides are TGTGCCTGTGATCCTGTACTGGGGGAAGCCTACTCCTGGGACACCCGACAGATGTTTTTC.

This clone turned up a few times. This probably arose from a read error, given a far larger clone one base away. The same CDR3 also results from other DNA sequences found in this sample. V gene TRDV2 combines with J gene TRDJ3, with a weak D call TRDD3 (6 bases). The CDR3 has 18 amino acids. Germline CDR1 reads GEAIGNYY; CDR2 reads EKD. The V gene lost 3 bases and the J gene lost 1 base, with 15 bases spanning the gap. DNA for the CDR3: TGTGCCTGTGACCCTGCGGGGGGAAGGTCCTGGGACACCCGACAGATGTTTTTC. Protein product: CACDPAGGRSWDTRQMFF.